This TCR beta chain was profiled in a study of T cell responses to AZD1222 COVID-19 vaccine. V gave up 3 bases and J gave up 2 bases, with 1 base separating them. This CDR3 contains 11 residues. As for this clone: As yet, its antigen is unknown.

Study-level points and caveats: Sampled repertoires all dated from after the peak T cell response. Spike was spanned by vaccine-associated CD4 TCRs, with dominance at 160-218 and 743-854. Clonal diversity may have been underestimated in mostly white British donors.

Using immunoSEQ multiplex PCR, the repertoire was profiled, and TCRdb retains in-frame clones only, with some absent. The repertoire holds 200,000 to 250,000 clones, with approximately 94% as singletons. The sequence was collected from an adult who received the MenACWY meningococcal vaccine as a control. The material sequenced was peripheral blood, taken 28 days after the second dose of the MenACWY control vaccine. V usage is TRBV12-3 or TRBV12-4 and J usage is TRBJ1-1; D is ambiguous. CDR3 in DNA: TGTGCCAGCAGTTTCAACACTGAAGCTTTCTTT. Protein: CASSFNTEAFF.